A selection of T cell receptor beta chains follows, all from one sample in a study of OX40 agonist ivuxolimab in advanced cancers. Generated by immunoSEQ multiplex PCR, the TCRdb table keeps only in-frame clones and is missing some. This table has 60,000 or so clones, 75% to 90% appearing once. The sample was CD4+ or CD8+ T cells sorted from blood, taken in a trial of the OX40 agonist ivuxolimab. The origin of the receptors is an adult with an advanced solid tumor such as melanoma, head and neck, liver or kidney cancer. Both conserved end residues are part of each CDR3. D genes are given only for firm matches. The size of a clone is reported for some rows only, either as once, few or many, or as a class for expanded clones.

D gene: .; clone size: .; J gene: TRBJ1-1; V gene: TRBV19; CDR3 DNA: TGTGCCAGTAGTAGAGACACTGAAGCTTTCTTT; CDR3 protein: CASSRDTEAFF
D gene: .; clone size: .; J gene: TRBJ2-1; V gene: TRBV28; CDR3 DNA: TGTGCCAGCAGCTCCTACTACTCGTCGCGCAATGAGCAGTTCTTC; CDR3 protein: CASSSYYSSRNEQFF
D gene: .; clone size: medium-sized; J gene: TRBJ1-3; V gene: TRBV11-2; CDR3 DNA: TGTGCCAGCAGCTTAGAGGGGGGGCGGGCTTTCCAAGGCTCTGGAAACACCATATATTTT; CDR3 protein: CASSLEGGRAFQGSGNTIYF
D gene: .; clone size: .; J gene: TRBJ2-7; V gene: TRBV27; CDR3 DNA: TGTGCCAGCAGTTTATGGCAGGGGGGCGCCTACGAGCAGTACTTC; CDR3 protein: CASSLWQGGAYEQYF
D gene: .; clone size: once; J gene: TRBJ1-1; V gene: TRBV18; CDR3 DNA: TGTGCCAGCCACGCAGGGATGAACACTGAAGCTTTCTTT; CDR3 protein: CASHAGMNTEAFF
D gene: TRBD2; clone size: .; J gene: TRBJ2-7; V gene: TRBV7-2; CDR3 DNA: TGTGCCAGCAGCTTTAGACTAGCGGGAGTTAGGGGACGAGTTAGTGAGCAGTACTTC; CDR3 protein: CASSFRLAGVRGRVSEQYF
D gene: TRBD2; clone size: .; J gene: TRBJ2-1; V gene: TRBV5-1; CDR3 DNA: TGCGCCAGCAGCTTGGCGGGACTAGTTAGCAATGAGCAGTTCTTC; CDR3 protein: CASSLAGLVSNEQFF
D gene: .; clone size: .; J gene: TRBJ1-5; V gene: TRBV6-4; CDR3 DNA: TGTGCCAGCAGTGATGGAAGGCCCAATCAGCCCCAGCATTTT; CDR3 protein: CASSDGRPNQPQHF
D gene: .; clone size: .; J gene: TRBJ2-3; V gene: TRBV21-1; CDR3 DNA: TGTGCCAGCAGCACCACAGATACGCAGTATTTT; CDR3 protein: CASSTTDTQYF
D gene: .; clone size: .; J gene: TRBJ2-2; V gene: TRBV6-5; CDR3 DNA: TGTGCCAGCAGCGCCGGGACGGGGAACACCGGGGAGCTGTTTTTT; CDR3 protein: CASSAGTGNTGELFF
D gene: .; clone size: .; J gene: TRBJ1-3; V gene: TRBV2; CDR3 DNA: TGTGCCAGCAGGAGCGCCTCGGGTTCTGGAAACACCATATATTTT; CDR3 protein: CASRSASGSGNTIYF
D gene: .; clone size: .; J gene: TRBJ2-5; V gene: TRBV5-8; CDR3 DNA: TGTGCCAGCAGCATCCGGGAGACCCAGTACTTC; CDR3 protein: CASSIRETQYF
D gene: .; clone size: .; J gene: TRBJ2-6; V gene: TRBV7-6; CDR3 DNA: TGTGCCAGCAGCTCTCGGGTCCCCTCTGGGGCCAACGTCCTGACTTTC; CDR3 protein: CASSSRVPSGANVLTF
D gene: .; clone size: .; J gene: TRBJ1-1; V gene: TRBV18; CDR3 DNA: TGTGCCAGCTCACCACCGATGAAAACTGAAGCTTTCTTT; CDR3 protein: CASSPPMKTEAFF
D gene: TRBD2; clone size: .; J gene: TRBJ2-2; V gene: TRBV28; CDR3 DNA: TGTGCCAGCTCGCGGAGGGGACTAGCGACCGGGGAGCTGTTTTTT; CDR3 protein: CASSRRGLATGELFF
D gene: TRBD1; clone size: .; J gene: TRBJ2-2; V gene: TRBV7-2; CDR3 DNA: TGTGCCAGCAGCCTAGGGAGGACAGGGGGCAGCACCGGGGAGCTGTTTTTT; CDR3 protein: CASSLGRTGGSTGELFF
D gene: .; clone size: .; J gene: TRBJ1-1; V gene: TRBV7-9; CDR3 DNA: TGTGCCAGCAGCTTAGGGGCCGGGACTGAAGCTTTCTTT; CDR3 protein: CASSLGAGTEAFF
D gene: .; clone size: .; J gene: TRBJ1-2; V gene: TRBV7-9; CDR3 DNA: TGTGCCAGCAGTTCCTCGGGAGCTAACTATGGCTACACCTTC; CDR3 protein: CASSSSGANYGYTF
D gene: TRBD1; clone size: .; J gene: TRBJ2-5; V gene: TRBV19; CDR3 DNA: TGTGCCAGTAGTGCGCTCCCGGGACAGCGAGAAGAGACCCAGTACTTC; CDR3 protein: CASSALPGQREETQYF
D gene: TRBD1; clone size: .; J gene: TRBJ2-1; V gene: TRBV27; CDR3 DNA: TGTGCCAGCAGTTTGGTGGGACAGGGGGCTTCTGAGCAGTTCTTC; CDR3 protein: CASSLVGQGASEQFF
D gene: .; clone size: .; J gene: TRBJ2-4; V gene: TRBV7-9; CDR3 DNA: TGTGCCAGCAGCCCGCAAGATTTAGCCAAAAACATTCAGTACTTC; CDR3 protein: CASSPQDLAKNIQYF
D gene: .; clone size: few; J gene: TRBJ1-4; V gene: TRBV18; CDR3 DNA: TGTGCCAGCTCACCCCCGGATGAAAAACTGTTTTTT; CDR3 protein: CASSPPDEKLFF
D gene: TRBD2; clone size: .; J gene: TRBJ2-1; V gene: TRBV5-5; CDR3 DNA: TGTGCCAGCAGCCCTGGGACTAGCGGGAGAATGAATGAGCAGTTCTTC; CDR3 protein: CASSPGTSGRMNEQFF
D gene: TRBD2; clone size: .; J gene: TRBJ2-3; V gene: TRBV11-3; CDR3 DNA: TGTGCCAGCAGCTTAGGGGGGGCTAGCGGGCTCACAGATACGCAGTATTTT; CDR3 protein: CASSLGGASGLTDTQYF
D gene: .; clone size: .; J gene: TRBJ2-7; V gene: TRBV5-4; CDR3 DNA: TGTGCCAGCAGCTTGGGAGGGCCCCTCTCCTACGAGCAGTACTTC; CDR3 protein: CASSLGGPLSYEQYF
D gene: TRBD1; clone size: .; J gene: TRBJ2-7; V gene: TRBV28; CDR3 DNA: TGTGCCAGCAGTCACTCCGGGACAGCCTACTACGAGCAGTACTTC; CDR3 protein: CASSHSGTAYYEQYF
D gene: .; clone size: .; J gene: TRBJ1-1; V gene: TRBV7-3; CDR3 DNA: TGTGCCAGCAGCTTATGGCAGAACACTGAAGCTTTCTTT; CDR3 protein: CASSLWQNTEAFF
D gene: TRBD2; clone size: .; J gene: TRBJ2-6; V gene: TRBV5-8; CDR3 DNA: TGTGCCAGCAGCTTTATACGGGGGGGATTCTCTGGGGCCAACGTCCTGACTTTC; CDR3 protein: CASSFIRGGFSGANVLTF
D gene: .; clone size: .; J gene: TRBJ1-5; V gene: TRBV6-5; CDR3 DNA: TGTGCCAGCAGTAAACAGGGCTGGGGCAATCAGCCCCAGCATTTT; CDR3 protein: CASSKQGWGNQPQHF
D gene: .; clone size: .; J gene: TRBJ2-6; V gene: TRBV27; CDR3 DNA: TGTGCCAGCAGTCGGCGAACACCTACCGGGGCCAACGTCCTGACTTTC; CDR3 protein: CASSRRTPTGANVLTF
D gene: TRBD1; clone size: .; J gene: TRBJ1-1; V gene: TRBV28; CDR3 DNA: TGTGCCAGCAGTTCCTTGGGGGAGGGGGCAGGGGAAGCTTTCTTT; CDR3 protein: CASSSLGEGAGEAFF
D gene: .; clone size: medium-sized; J gene: TRBJ1-1; V gene: TRBV11-2; CDR3 DNA: TGTGCCAGCAGCTTAGGATGGGGGACGTGGAGCACTGAAGCTTTCTTT; CDR3 protein: CASSLGWGTWSTEAFF